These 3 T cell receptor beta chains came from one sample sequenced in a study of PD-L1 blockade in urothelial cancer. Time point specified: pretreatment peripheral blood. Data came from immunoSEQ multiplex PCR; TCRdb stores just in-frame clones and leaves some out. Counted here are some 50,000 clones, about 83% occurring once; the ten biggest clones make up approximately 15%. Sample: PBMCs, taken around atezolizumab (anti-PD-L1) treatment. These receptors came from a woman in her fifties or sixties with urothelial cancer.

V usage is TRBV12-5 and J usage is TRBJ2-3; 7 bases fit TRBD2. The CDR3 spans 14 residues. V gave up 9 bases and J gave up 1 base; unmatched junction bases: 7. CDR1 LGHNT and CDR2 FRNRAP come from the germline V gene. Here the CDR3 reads CASRGAGGTDTQYF. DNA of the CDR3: TGTGCTAGCCGAGGGGCGGGGGGCACAGATACGCAGTATTTT.

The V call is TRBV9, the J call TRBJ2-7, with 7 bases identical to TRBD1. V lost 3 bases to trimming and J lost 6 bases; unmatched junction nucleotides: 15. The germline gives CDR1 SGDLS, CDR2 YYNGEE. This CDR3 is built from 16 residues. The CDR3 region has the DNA TGTGCCAGCAGCGAAACCGGGACAGTATTCCCACGCGAGCAGTACTTC. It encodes CASSETGTVFPREQYF. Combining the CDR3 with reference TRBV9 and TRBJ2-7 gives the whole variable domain DSGVTQTPKHLITATGQRVTLRCSPRSGDLSVYWYQQSLDQGLQFLIQYYNGEERAKGNILERFSAQQFPDLHSELNLSSLELGDSALYFCASSETGTVFPREQYFGPGTRLTVT.

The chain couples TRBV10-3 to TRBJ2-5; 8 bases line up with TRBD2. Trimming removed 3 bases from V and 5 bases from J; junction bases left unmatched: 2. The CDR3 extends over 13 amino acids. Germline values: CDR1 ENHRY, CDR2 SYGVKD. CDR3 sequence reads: CAISDGGEETQYF. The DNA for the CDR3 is TGTGCCATCAGTGACGGGGGGGAGGAGACCCAGTACTTC.